One and the same sample provided the 8 T cell receptor beta chains below, sequenced in a study of T cells in Graves' hyperthyroidism and ophthalmopathy. Using RNA transcripts as the source, TCR beta CDR3 regions were amplified. A first-round RT-PCR of the TCR CDR3 used the HTBI primer set. TCRdb independently ran MiXCR on the multiplex PCR reads; one entry per CDR3 protein. The sample gives under 350,000 distinct CDR3 sequences, roughly 13% of which show up once; 6.5% to 10% is in the top ten. The sample comprised blood. Receptors were obtained from a woman in her thirties or forties with Graves' hyperthyroidism.

This clonotype was detected only a few times. The rearrangement uses TRBV20-1 and TRBJ2-7, with 13 bases that match TRBD2. Trimming at V came to 0 bases and at J to 4 bases, leaving 9 bases not matched to a gene. CDR1 DFQATT and CDR2 SNEGSKA come from the germline V gene (reference sequence). This CDR3 has 17 residues. Here the CDR3 reads CSAREGYGTSGAYEQYF. CDR3 sequence (DNA): TGCAGTGCTAGAGAAGGATACGGGACTAGCGGGGCGTACGAGCAGTACTTC.

This clonotype was counted ten times or more. This chain uses TRBV20-1 with TRBJ2-3; D call uncertain. This CDR3 contains 11 residues. Looked up from germline, CDR1 is DFQATT and CDR2 is SNEGSKA (reference sequence). The V end was cut by 4 bases, the J end by 6 bases, with 8 bases between. The CDR3 DNA reads TGCAGTGCTACATACGGGGATACGCAGTATTTT. Its translation: CSATYGDTQYF.

This clonotype was seen a few times. This chain connects TRBV5-1 to TRBJ2-7; D gene ambiguous. CDR1 and CDR2 (germline): SGHRS, YFSETQ. Trimming left V 7 bases short and J 5 bases short, with 16 bases between. This CDR3 is built from 13 residues. The DNA for the CDR3 is TGCGCCAGCGGTGGATTCTTGGCTGACGAGCAGTACTTC. Translation gives CASGGFLADEQYF.

This clonotype was counted at least ten times. V gene TRBV7-9 combines with J gene TRBJ2-7; no firm D call. Looked up from germline, CDR1 is SEHNR and CDR2 is FQNEAQ (reference sequence). Between the trimmed V and J ends, which lost 5 bases and 0 bases, there was a span of 17 bases. This CDR3 has 16 residues. The CDR3 spells CASSPPRVASSYEQYF. The DNA for the CDR3 is TGTGCCAGCAGCCCACCCCGCGTTGCTAGCTCCTACGAGCAGTACTTC.

This clonotype has at least ten counts. This chain joins TRBV20-1 and TRBJ1-6; D possibly corresponds to TRBD1 (5 bases). V was pared by 0 bases and J by 3 bases, with 9 bases between. The CDR3 is 15 amino acids. Per the germline V gene, CDR1 is DFQATT and CDR2 is SNEGSKA (reference sequence). The CDR3 spells CSARDGGDYNSPLHF. CDR3 coding DNA: TGCAGTGCTAGAGATGGAGGGGACTATAATTCACCCCTCCACTTT.

This clonotype came up a few times. The chain has TRBV28 and TRBJ1-3, with TRBD1 matching 7 bases. From germline, CDR1 is MDHEN and CDR2 SYDVKM. The ends lost 5 bases at V and 2 bases at J; junction bases unmatched: 6. The CDR3 is 15 amino acids. DNA for the CDR3: TGTGCCAGCAGTCCCCCTGACAGGGCTGGAAACACCATATATTTT. This codes for CASSPPDRAGNTIYF.

This clonotype showed up just a few times. A read error may explain this, as a much larger clone is one base away. This chain uses TRBV3-1 with TRBJ2-5; D unclear. Germline assignment: CDR1 LGHDT and CDR2 YNNKEL (reference sequence). This CDR3 has 12 amino acids. CDR3 residues: CASSQDPETHYF. CDR3 nucleotide sequence: TGTGCCAGCAGCCAAGACCCAGAGACCCATTACTTC.

This clonotype was detected only a few times. The V call is TRBV7-9, the J call TRBJ2-3; D gene ambiguous. CDR1 is SEHNR and CDR2 is FQNEAQ in the germline V gene (reference sequence). The CDR3 contains 14 residues. Trimming took off 5 bases at V and 4 bases at J, with 13 bases between the two ends. The CDR3 is CASSPVRSPDTQYF. The CDR3 DNA is TGTGCCAGCAGCCCAGTAAGGTCTCCAGATACGCAGTATTTT.